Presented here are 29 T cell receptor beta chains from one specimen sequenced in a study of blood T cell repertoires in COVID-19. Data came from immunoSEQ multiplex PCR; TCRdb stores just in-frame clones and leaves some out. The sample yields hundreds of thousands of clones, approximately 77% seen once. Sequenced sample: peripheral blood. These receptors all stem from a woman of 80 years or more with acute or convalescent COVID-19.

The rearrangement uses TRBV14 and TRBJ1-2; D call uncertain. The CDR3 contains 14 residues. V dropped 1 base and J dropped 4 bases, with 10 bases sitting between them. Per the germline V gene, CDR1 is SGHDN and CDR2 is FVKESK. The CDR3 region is CASSQGRRSYGYTF. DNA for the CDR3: TGTGCCAGCAGCCAAGGGAGGAGATCCTATGGCTACACCTTC.

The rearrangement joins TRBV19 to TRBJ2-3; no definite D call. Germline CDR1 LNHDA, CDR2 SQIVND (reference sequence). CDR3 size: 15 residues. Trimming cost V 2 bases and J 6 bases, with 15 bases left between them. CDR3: CASSIRGPGRDTQYF. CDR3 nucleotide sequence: TGTGCCAGTAGTATACGAGGTCCTGGAAGGGATACGCAGTATTTT.

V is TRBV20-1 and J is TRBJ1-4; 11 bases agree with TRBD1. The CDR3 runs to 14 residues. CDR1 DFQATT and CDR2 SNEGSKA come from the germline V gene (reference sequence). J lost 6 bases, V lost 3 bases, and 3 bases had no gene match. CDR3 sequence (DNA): TGCAGTGCTAGTAAGGGACAGGGGGATGAAAAACTGTTTTTT. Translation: CSASKGQGDEKLFF.

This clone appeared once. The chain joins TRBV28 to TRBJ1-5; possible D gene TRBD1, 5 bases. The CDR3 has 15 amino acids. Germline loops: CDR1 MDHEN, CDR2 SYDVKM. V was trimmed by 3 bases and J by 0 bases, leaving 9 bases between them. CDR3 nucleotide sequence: TGTGCCAGCAGTTTCACAGGAGCTAGCAATCAGCCCCAGCATTTT. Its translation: CASSFTGASNQPQHF.

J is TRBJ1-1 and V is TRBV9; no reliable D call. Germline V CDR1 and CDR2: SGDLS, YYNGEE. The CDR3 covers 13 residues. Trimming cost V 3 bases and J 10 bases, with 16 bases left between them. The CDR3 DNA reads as TGTGCCAGCAGCGCCTCCTCCACGGAGAGAGCTTTCTTT. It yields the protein CASSASSTERAFF. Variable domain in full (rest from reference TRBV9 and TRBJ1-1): DSGVTQTPKHLITATGQRVTLRCSPRSGDLSVYWYQQSLDQGLQFLIQYYNGEERAKGNILERFSAQQFPDLHSELNLSSLELGDSALYFCASSASSTERAFFGQGTRLTVV.

CDR3 sequence reads: CASSPPGHPNTEAFF. The CDR3 DNA reads as TGTGCCAGCTCACCACCCGGACACCCGAACACTGAAGCTTTCTTT. The chain links TRBV18 to TRBJ1-1; TRBD1 is a possible D gene (5 bases). Germline V CDR1 and CDR2: KGHSH, LQKENI. This CDR3 is 15 amino acids long. Trimming stripped 0 bases from V and 1 base from J, with 9 bases between.

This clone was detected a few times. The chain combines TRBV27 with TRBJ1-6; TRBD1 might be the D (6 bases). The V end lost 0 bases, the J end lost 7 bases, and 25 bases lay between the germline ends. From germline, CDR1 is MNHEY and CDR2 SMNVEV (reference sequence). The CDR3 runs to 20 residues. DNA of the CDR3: TGTGCCAGCAGTTTATCGAGGCAGGGGCTTGGGGGTACTAGGAATTCACCCCTCCACTTT. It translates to CASSLSRQGLGGTRNSPLHF.

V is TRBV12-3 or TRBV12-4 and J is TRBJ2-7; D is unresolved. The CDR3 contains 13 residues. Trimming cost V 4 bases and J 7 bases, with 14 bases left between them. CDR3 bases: TGTGCCAGCAGTTCCGGCTTCCCGACTGAGCAGTACTTC. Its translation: CASSSGFPTEQYF.

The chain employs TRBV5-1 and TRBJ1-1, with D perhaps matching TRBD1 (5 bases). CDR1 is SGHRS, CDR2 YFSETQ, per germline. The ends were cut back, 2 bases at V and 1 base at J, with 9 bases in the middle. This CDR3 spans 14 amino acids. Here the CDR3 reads CASSLQTGNTEAFF. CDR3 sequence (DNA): TGCGCCAGCAGCTTACAAACAGGGAACACTGAAGCTTTCTTT.

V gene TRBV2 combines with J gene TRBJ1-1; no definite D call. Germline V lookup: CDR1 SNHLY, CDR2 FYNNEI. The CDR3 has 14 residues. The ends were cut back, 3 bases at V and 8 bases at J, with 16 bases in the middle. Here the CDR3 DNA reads TGTGCCAGCAGTGAGGGAGAAATATCCACCGAAGCTTTCTTT. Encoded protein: CASSEGEISTEAFF.

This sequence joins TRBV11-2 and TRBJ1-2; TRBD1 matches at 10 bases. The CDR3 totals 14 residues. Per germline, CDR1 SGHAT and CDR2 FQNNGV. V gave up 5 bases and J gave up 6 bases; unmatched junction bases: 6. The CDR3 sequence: CASSVRTGGHGYTF. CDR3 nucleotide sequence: TGTGCCAGCAGCGTGAGGACAGGGGGTCATGGCTACACCTTC.

CDR3 sequence reads: CSASTPGLGTYEQYF. Written as DNA, the CDR3 is TGCAGTGCTAGTACCCCGGGACTAGGTACCTACGAGCAGTACTTC. The chain recombines TRBV20-1 with TRBJ2-7, with 8 bases that match TRBD2. CDR1 is DFQATT and CDR2 is SNEGSKA in the germline V gene (reference sequence). V shed 3 bases, J shed 2 bases, and the junction held 9 bases outside the gene matches. This CDR3 spans 15 amino acids.

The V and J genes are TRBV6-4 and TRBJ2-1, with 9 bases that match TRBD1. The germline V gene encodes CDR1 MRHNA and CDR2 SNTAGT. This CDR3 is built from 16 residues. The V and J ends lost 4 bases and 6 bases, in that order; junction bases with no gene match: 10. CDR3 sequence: CASSVPTQGASNEQFF. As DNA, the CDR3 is TGTGCCAGCAGTGTCCCGACACAGGGGGCATCCAATGAGCAGTTCTTC.

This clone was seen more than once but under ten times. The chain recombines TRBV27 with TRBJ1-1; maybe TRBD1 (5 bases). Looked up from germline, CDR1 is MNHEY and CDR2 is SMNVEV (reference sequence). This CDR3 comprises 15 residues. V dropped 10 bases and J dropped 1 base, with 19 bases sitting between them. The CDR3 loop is CATSGGKPGNTEAFF. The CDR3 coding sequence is TGTGCCACTTCGGGGGGTAAACCGGGGAACACTGAAGCTTTCTTT.

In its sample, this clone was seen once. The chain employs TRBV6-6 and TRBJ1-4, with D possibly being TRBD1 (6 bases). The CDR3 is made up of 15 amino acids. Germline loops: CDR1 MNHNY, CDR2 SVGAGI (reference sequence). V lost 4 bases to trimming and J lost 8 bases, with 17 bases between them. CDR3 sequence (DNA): TGTGCCAGCAGTTGGATGGCAGGGGAAGGGGAAAAACTGTTTTTT. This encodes CASSWMAGEGEKLFF.

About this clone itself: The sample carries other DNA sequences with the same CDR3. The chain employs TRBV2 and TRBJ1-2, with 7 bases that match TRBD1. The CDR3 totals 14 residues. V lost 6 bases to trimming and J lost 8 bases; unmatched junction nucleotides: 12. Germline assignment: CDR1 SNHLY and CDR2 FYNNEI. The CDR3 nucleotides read TGTGCCAGCAGCGCTGACAGGGACAACAGGGGCTACACCTTC. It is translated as CASSADRDNRGYTF. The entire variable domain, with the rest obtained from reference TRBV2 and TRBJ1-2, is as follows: EPEVTQTPSHQVTQMGQEVILRCVPISNHLYFYWYRQILGQKVEFLVSFYNNEISEKSEIFDDQFSVERPDGSNFTLKIRSTKLEDSAMYFCASSADRDNRGYTFGSGTRLTVV.

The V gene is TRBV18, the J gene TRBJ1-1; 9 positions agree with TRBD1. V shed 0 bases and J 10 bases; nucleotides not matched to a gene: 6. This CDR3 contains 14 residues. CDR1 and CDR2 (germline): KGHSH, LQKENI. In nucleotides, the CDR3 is TGTGCCAGCTCACCACCGGGGACAGGGAGAGTAGCTTTCTTT. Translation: CASSPPGTGRVAFF.

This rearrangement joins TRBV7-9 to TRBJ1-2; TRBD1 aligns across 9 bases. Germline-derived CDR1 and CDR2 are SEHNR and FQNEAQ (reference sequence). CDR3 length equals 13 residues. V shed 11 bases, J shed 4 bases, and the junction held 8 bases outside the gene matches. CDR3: CAAGTGISYGYTF. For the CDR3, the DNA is TGTGCCGCAGGGACAGGGATTTCCTATGGCTACACCTTC.

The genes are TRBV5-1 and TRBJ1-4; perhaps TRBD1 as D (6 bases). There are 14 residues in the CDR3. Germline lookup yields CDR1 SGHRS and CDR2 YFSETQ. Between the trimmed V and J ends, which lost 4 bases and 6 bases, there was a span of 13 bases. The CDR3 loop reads CASSPAGADEKLFF. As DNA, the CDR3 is TGCGCCAGCAGCCCAGCGGGGGCGGATGAAAAACTGTTTTTT.

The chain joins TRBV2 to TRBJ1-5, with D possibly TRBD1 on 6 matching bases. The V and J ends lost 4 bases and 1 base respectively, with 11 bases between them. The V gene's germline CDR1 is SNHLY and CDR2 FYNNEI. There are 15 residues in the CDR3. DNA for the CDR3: TGTGCCAGCAGTGGACAGGCCCTAAGCAATCAGCCCCAGCATTTT. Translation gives CASSGQALSNQPQHF.

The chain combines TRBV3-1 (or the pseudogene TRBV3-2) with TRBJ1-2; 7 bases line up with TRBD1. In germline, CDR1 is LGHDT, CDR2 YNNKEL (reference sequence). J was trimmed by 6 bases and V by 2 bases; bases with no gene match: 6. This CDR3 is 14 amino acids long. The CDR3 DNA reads TGTGCCAGCAGCCAATACAGGGGTTCGCATGGCTACACCTTC. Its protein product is CASSQYRGSHGYTF.

CDR3 DNA: TGTGCCAGCAGTCCCCCGGGAGGCGGTGGGTACGAGCAGTACTTC. This translates into CASSPPGGGGYEQYF. The gene calls are TRBV28 and TRBJ2-7; 7 bases agree with TRBD2. The CDR3 has 15 residues. V shed 5 bases, J shed 4 bases, and the junction held 11 bases outside the gene matches. In germline, CDR1 is MDHEN, CDR2 SYDVKM.

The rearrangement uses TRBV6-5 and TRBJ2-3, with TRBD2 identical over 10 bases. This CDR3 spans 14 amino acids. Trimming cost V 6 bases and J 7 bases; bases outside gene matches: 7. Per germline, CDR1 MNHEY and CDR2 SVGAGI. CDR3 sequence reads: CASRLSGGDNTQYF. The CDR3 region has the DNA TGTGCCAGCAGGCTGAGCGGGGGGGACAATACGCAGTATTTT.

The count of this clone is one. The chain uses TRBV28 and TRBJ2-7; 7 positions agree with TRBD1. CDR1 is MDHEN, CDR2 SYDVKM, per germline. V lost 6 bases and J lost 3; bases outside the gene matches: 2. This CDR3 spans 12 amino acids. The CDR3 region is CASSTGVYEQYF. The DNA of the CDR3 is TGTGCCAGCAGCACAGGGGTCTACGAGCAGTACTTC.

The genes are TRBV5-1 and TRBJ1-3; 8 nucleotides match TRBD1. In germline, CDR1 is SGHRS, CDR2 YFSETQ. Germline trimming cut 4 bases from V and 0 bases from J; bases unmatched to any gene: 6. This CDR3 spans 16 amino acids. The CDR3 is CASSRGQESSGNTIYF. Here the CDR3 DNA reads TGCGCCAGCAGCAGGGGACAGGAAAGCTCTGGAAACACCATATATTTT. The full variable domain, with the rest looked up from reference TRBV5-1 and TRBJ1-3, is KAGVTQTPRYLIKTRGQQVTLSCSPISGHRSVSWYQQTPGQGLQFLFEYFSETQRNKGNFPGRFSGRQFSNSRSEMNVSTLELGDSALYLCASSRGQESSGNTIYFGEGSWLTVV.

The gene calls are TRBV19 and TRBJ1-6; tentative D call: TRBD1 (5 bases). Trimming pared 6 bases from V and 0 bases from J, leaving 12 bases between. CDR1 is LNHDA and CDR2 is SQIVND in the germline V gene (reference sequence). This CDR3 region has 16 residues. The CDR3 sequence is CASRDSKSSYNSPLHF. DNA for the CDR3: TGTGCCAGTAGAGACAGTAAGAGCTCCTATAATTCACCCCTCCACTTT.

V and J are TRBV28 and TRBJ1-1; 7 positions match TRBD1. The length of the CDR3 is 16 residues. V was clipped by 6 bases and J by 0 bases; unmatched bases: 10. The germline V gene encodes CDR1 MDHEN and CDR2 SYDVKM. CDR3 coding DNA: TGTGCCAGCAGGGTGACAGGGACCCCCATGAACACTGAAGCTTTCTTT. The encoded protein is CASRVTGTPMNTEAFF.

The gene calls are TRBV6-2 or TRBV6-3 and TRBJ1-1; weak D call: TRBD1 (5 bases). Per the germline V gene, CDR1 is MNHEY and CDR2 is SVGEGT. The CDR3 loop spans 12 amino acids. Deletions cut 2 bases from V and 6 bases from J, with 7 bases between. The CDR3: CASSYRGSEAFF. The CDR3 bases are TGTGCCAGCAGTTACAGGGGCTCTGAAGCTTTCTTT.

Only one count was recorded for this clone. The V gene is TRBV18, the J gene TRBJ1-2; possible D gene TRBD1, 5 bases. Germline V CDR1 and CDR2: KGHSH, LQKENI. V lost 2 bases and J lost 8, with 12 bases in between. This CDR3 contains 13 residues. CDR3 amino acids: CASSPVIRGGYTF. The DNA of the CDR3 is TGTGCCAGCTCACCAGTTATAAGGGGCGGCTACACCTTC. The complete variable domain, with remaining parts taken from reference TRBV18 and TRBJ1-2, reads NAGVMQNPRHLVRRRGQEARLRCSPMKGHSHVYWYRQLPEEGLKFMVYLQKENIIDESGMPKERFSAEFPKEGPSILRIQQVVRGDSAAYFCASSPVIRGGYTFGSGTRLTVV.